This T cell receptor beta chain was recovered during a study of T cell responses to AZD1222 COVID-19 vaccine. Background on the study: Combined were second doses at about 4 or about 12 weeks.

Points from the study as a whole: The study identified only a handful of AZD1222 recipients as seropositive at baseline. Donor demographics were predominantly white British with a female majority; clonal diversity may be underestimated.

J was trimmed by 4 bases and V by 5 bases; bases with no gene match: 5. Germline loops: CDR1 SQVTM, CDR2 ANQGSEA. This CDR3 spans 14 amino acids. The protocol was immunoSEQ multiplex PCR, while the TCRdb copy is restricted to in-frame clones and leaves out a portion. The table lists approximately 92,000 clones, 86% of them singletons, with roughly 10% in the top ten. Concerning this clone itself: Its antigen is as yet unknown.

This TCR derives from an adult in good health. The chain joins TRBV29-1 to TRBJ2-7; the match to TRBD2 covers 13 bases. This specimen was peripheral blood, taken on day 0 of AZD1222 vaccination. CDR3 sequence reads: CSVFGLAGVYEQYF. For the CDR3, the DNA is TGCAGCGTTTTTGGACTAGCGGGAGTATACGAGCAGTACTTC.